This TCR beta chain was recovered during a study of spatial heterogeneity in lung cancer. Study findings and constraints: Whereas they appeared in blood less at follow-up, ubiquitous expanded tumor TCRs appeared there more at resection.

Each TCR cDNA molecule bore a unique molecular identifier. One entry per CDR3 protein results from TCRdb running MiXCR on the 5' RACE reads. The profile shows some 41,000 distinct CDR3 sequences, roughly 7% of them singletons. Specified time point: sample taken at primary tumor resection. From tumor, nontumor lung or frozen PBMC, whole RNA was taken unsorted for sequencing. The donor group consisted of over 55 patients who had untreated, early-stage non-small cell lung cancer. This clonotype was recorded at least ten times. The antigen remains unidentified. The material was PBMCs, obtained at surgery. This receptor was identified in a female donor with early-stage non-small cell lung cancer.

DNA of the CDR3: TGTGCCAGCACCCCTCGTAGCACAGATACGCAGTATTTT. Translated: CASTPRSTDTQYF. The V and J genes are TRBV6-1 and TRBJ2-3; no firm D call. Trimming removed 7 bases from V and 0 bases from J, with 8 bases in between. This CDR3 region has 13 residues. The germline V gene has CDR1 MNHNS and CDR2 SASEGT.